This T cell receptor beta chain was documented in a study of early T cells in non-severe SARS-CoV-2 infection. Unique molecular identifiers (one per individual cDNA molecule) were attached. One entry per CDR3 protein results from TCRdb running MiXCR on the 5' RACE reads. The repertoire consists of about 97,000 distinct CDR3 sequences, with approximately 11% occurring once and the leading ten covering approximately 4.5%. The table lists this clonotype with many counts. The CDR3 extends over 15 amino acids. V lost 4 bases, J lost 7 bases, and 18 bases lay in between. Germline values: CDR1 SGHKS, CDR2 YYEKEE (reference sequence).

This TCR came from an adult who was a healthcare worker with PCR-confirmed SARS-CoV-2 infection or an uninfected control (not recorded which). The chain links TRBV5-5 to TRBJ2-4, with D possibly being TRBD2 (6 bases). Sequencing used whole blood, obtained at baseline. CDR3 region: CASSISGTEGNIQYF. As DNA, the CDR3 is TGTGCCAGCAGCATTAGCGGAACCGAGGGGAACATTCAGTACTTC.